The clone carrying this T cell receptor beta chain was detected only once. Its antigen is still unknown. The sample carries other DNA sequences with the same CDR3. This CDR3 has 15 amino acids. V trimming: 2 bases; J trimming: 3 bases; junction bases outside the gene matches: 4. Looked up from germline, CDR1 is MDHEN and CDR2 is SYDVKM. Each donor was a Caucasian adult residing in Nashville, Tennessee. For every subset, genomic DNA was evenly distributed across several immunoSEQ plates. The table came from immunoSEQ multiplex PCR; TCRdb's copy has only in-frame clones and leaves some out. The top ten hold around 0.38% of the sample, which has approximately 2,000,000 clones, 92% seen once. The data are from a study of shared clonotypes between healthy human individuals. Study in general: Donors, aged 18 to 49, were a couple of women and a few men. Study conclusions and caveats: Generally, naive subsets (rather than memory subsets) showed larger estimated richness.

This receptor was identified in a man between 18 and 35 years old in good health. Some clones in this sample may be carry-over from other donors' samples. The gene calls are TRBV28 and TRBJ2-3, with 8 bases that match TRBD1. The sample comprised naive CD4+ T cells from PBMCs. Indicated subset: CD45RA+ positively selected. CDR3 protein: CASSLRQGATDTQYF. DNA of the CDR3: TGTGCCAGCAGTTTACGGCAGGGGGCGACAGATACGCAGTATTTT.